This entry lists 29 T cell receptor beta chains sequenced from one sample in a study of blood T cell repertoires in COVID-19. Produced via immunoSEQ multiplex PCR; TCRdb's table is partial and in-frame only. In the table there are roughly 200,000 clones, about 88% of which are singletons. Specimen: peripheral blood. The receptors were sampled from a woman in her forties or fifties with COVID-19, enrolled during active disease.

In its sample, this clone was seen once. This rearrangement joins TRBV5-4 to TRBJ2-7, with a possible D match to TRBD1 (5 bases). The CDR3 covers 13 residues. V lost 4 bases and J lost 1, with 9 bases in between. Germline lookup yields CDR1 SGHNT and CDR2 YYREEE (reference sequence). DNA of the CDR3: TGTGCCAGCAGCGACCAGGGTTCCTACGAGCAGTACTTC. Its protein product is CASSDQGSYEQYF.

The chain uses TRBV28 and TRBJ2-7, with D perhaps matching TRBD1 (6 bases). This CDR3 spans 13 amino acids. Germline V gene sequence: CDR1 MDHEN, CDR2 SYDVKM. V lost 8 bases to trimming and J lost 0 bases, with 11 bases between them. The CDR3 DNA reads as TGTGCCAGCCCCCGACAGGTCTCCTACGAGCAGTACTTC. Encoded protein: CASPRQVSYEQYF.

This chain uses TRBV6-6 with TRBJ1-5; D is perhaps TRBD1 (6 bases). The V gene's germline CDR1 is MNHNY and CDR2 SVGAGI (reference sequence). The CDR3 extends over 14 amino acids. V was shortened by 6 bases and J by 4 bases, with 13 bases between the two germline ends. In nucleotides, the CDR3 is TGTGCCAGCAGACATGACAGGCTTAATCAGCCCCAGCATTTT. Translation gives CASRHDRLNQPQHF.

The chain employs TRBV7-9 and TRBJ2-1, with 7 positions matching TRBD2. This CDR3 has 16 residues. The V gene's germline CDR1 is SEHNR and CDR2 FQNEAQ (reference sequence). With V trimmed by 5 bases and J by 5 bases, 12 bases remained unmatched. In nucleotides, the CDR3 is TGTGCCAGCAGCCGCCCCCCGCTAGCGGCCAACAATGAGCAGTTCTTC. It yields the protein CASSRPPLAANNEQFF.

The genes are TRBV14 and TRBJ1-6; TRBD1 agrees at 10 bases. The CDR3 spans 16 residues. The V gene end was trimmed by 4 bases and the J gene end by 11 bases; junction bases not matched to a gene: 11. CDR1 SGHDN and CDR2 FVKESK come from the germline V gene. CDR3 protein: CASSPLQTGGRTPLHF. The CDR3 nucleotides read TGTGCCAGCAGCCCCTTACAGACAGGGGGCAGGACACCCCTCCACTTT. The full variable domain, rest sourced from reference TRBV14 and TRBJ1-6, is EAGVTQFPSHSVIEKGQTVTLRCDPISGHDNLYWYRRVMGKEIKFLLHFVKESKQDESGMPNNRFLAERTGGTYSTLKVQPAELEDSGVYFCASSPLQTGGRTPLHFGNGTRLTVT.

This clone occurred once. The gene calls are TRBV3-1 (or the pseudogene TRBV3-2) and TRBJ2-3; D perhaps matches TRBD1 (6 bases). Per germline, CDR1 LGHDT and CDR2 YNNKEL (reference sequence). The length of the CDR3 is 14 residues. V was clipped by 4 bases and J by 7 bases, with 15 bases between them. DNA of the CDR3: TGTGCCAGCAGCCGGGCCTTACAGGGAAATACGCAGTATTTT. Its translation: CASSRALQGNTQYF.

This chain uses TRBV10-3 with TRBJ2-6; tentative D call: TRBD2 (7 bases). Germline V gene lookup returns CDR1 ENHRY and CDR2 SYGVKD. This CDR3 has 17 amino acids. Deletions cut 11 bases from V and 0 bases from J, with 20 bases between. The CDR3 loop is CAARGDTVISGANVLTF. The DNA of the CDR3 is TGTGCCGCTCGGGGGGACACGGTGATCTCTGGGGCCAACGTCCTGACTTTC.

The chain has TRBV7-2 and TRBJ2-5, with D unclear. The CDR3 consists of 11 residues. CDR1 is SGHTA and CDR2 is FQGNSA in the germline V gene. Trimming stripped 5 bases from V and 9 bases from J, with 10 bases between. Here the CDR3 DNA reads TGTGCCAGCAGCCCCCCCGGAGCCCAGTACTTC. Translated, it gives CASSPPGAQYF.

The chain's CDR3 is CASGIQLAGPNEQFF. The CDR3 bases are TGCGCCAGCGGAATTCAACTAGCGGGACCTAATGAGCAGTTCTTC. This chain connects TRBV4-1 to TRBJ2-1; 10 bases line up with TRBD2. The length of the CDR3 is 15 residues. With 8 bases clipped from V and 7 bases from J, the junction kept 11 bases outside the gene matches. Germline CDR1 is MGHRA and CDR2 is YSYEKL.

CDR3 loop: CATSYRYGNEQFF. The CDR3 DNA reads TGTGCCACCAGTTACCGTTACGGCAATGAGCAGTTCTTC. The rearrangement uses TRBV24-1 and TRBJ2-1, with D unresolved. The germline V and J ends were trimmed by 6 bases and 6 bases, with 11 bases remaining between them. Germline lookup yields CDR1 KGHDR and CDR2 SFDVKD. This CDR3 is 13 amino acids long.

The chain links TRBV5-1 to TRBJ1-1; 9 bases map to TRBD1. CDR1 and CDR2 (germline): SGHRS, YFSETQ. The CDR3 has 15 amino acids. Trimming took 3 bases from V and 5 from J; bases not matched to a gene: 8. This CDR3 is CASSYQQGARTEAFF. CDR3 coding DNA: TGCGCCAGCAGCTACCAACAGGGGGCTCGGACTGAAGCTTTCTTT. The entire variable domain, with the rest obtained from reference TRBV5-1 and TRBJ1-1, is as follows: KAGVTQTPRYLIKTRGQQVTLSCSPISGHRSVSWYQQTPGQGLQFLFEYFSETQRNKGNFPGRFSGRQFSNSRSEMNVSTLELGDSALYLCASSYQQGARTEAFFGQGTRLTVV.

The count of this clone is one. V and J are TRBV5-1 and TRBJ1-1; TRBD1 matches 10 bases. Germline V gives CDR1 SGHRS, CDR2 YFSETQ. V trimming: 0 bases; J trimming: 2 bases; junction bases outside the gene matches: 4. CDR3 size: 16 residues. The CDR3 DNA reads as TGCGCCAGCAGCTTGGCTCCGACAGGGGGCAACACTGAAGCTTTCTTT. Residues: CASSLAPTGGNTEAFF.

In this sample, this clone turned up a few times. This chain joins TRBV5-1 and TRBJ1-3; D not resolved. Deletions cut 0 bases from V and 2 bases from J, with 9 bases between. CDR1 is SGHRS and CDR2 is YFSETQ in the germline V gene. The CDR3 sequence is 15 residues long. The CDR3 DNA reads TGCGCCAGCAGCTTGGGAGGAAAAACTGGAAACACCATATATTTT. It translates to CASSLGGKTGNTIYF.

V usage is TRBV6-6 and J usage is TRBJ1-4; tentative D call: TRBD1 (5 bases). Germline CDR1 is MNHNY and CDR2 is SVGAGI (reference sequence). Between the trimmed V and J ends, which lost 2 bases and 5 bases, there was a span of 12 bases. CDR3 length: 15 amino acids. CDR3 sequence reads: CASSYLTVTNEKLFF. CDR3 nucleotide sequence: TGTGCCAGCAGTTACCTGACAGTTACCAATGAAAAACTGTTTTTT.

V and J are TRBV5-6 and TRBJ2-5, with TRBD2 as a possible D gene (6 bases). Germline V CDR1 and CDR2: SGHDT, YYEEEE. There are 15 residues in the CDR3. V lost 3 bases and J lost 2, with 14 bases in between. Here the CDR3 DNA reads TGTGCCAGCAGCTCCCTGGGGCGGGGACAAGAGACCCAGTACTTC. Its protein is CASSSLGRGQETQYF.

This chain joins TRBV12-3 or TRBV12-4 and TRBJ1-2, with TRBD1 matching over 8 bases. With V trimmed by 6 bases and J by 2 bases, 2 bases remained unmatched. There are 13 residues in the CDR3. This CDR3 reads CASRTGENYGYTF. CDR3 coding DNA: TGTGCCAGCAGGACAGGGGAGAACTATGGCTACACCTTC.

This clone was seen a handful of times. This chain uses TRBV19 with TRBJ2-1, with TRBD2 matching over 11 bases. This CDR3 contains 15 residues. The V gene end was trimmed by 5 bases and the J gene end by 7 bases; junction bases not matched to a gene: 7. The germline CDR1 and CDR2 sequences are LNHDA and SQIVND (reference sequence). DNA for the CDR3: TGTGCCAGTAGTCTCGTAGCGGGGGGGCTGAATGAGCAGTTCTTC. Its translation is CASSLVAGGLNEQFF.

The chain employs TRBV7-2 and TRBJ1-6, with 12 bases aligning to TRBD1. Germline V CDR1 and CDR2: SGHTA, FQGNSA. Losses at the gene ends were 4 bases for V and 7 bases for J; bases not matched to a gene: 11. This CDR3 region has 18 residues. DNA for the CDR3: TGTGCCAGCAGCTATCTCAGGGGACAGGGGGCGTCAAATTCACCCCTCCACTTT. The encoded protein is CASSYLRGQGASNSPLHF.

The chain carries TRBV29-1 and TRBJ1-5; D gene uncertain. The CDR3 totals 12 residues. V gave up 4 bases and J gave up 5 bases, with 9 bases separating them. The V gene's germline CDR1 is SQVTM and CDR2 ANQGSEA. CDR3 protein: CSVVEGDQPQHF. The CDR3 coding sequence is TGCAGCGTTGTAGAGGGAGATCAGCCCCAGCATTTT.

The gene calls are TRBV6-5 and TRBJ2-3, with D perhaps TRBD1 (5 bases). V was shortened by 11 bases and J by 3 bases, with 12 bases between the two germline ends. Germline CDR1 reads MNHEY; CDR2 reads SVGAGI. The CDR3 runs to 12 residues. The CDR3 nucleotides read TGTGCCTCGATGAAGGGGACAGATACGCAGTATTTT. Translation gives CASMKGTDTQYF.

This clone was seen a handful of times. The chain carries TRBV28 and TRBJ1-1; weak D call: TRBD1 (6 bases). Germline lookup yields CDR1 MDHEN and CDR2 SYDVKM. The CDR3 has 13 residues. Between the trimmed V and J ends, which lost 7 bases and 5 bases, there was a span of 14 bases. The CDR3 protein is CASTVQGQTEAFF. In DNA form, the CDR3 reads TGTGCCAGCACAGTACAGGGTCAGACTGAAGCTTTCTTT. The full variable domain, completed using reference TRBV28 and TRBJ1-1, is DVKVTQSSRYLVKRTGEKVFLECVQDMDHENMFWYRQDPGLGLRLIYFSYDVKMKEKGDIPEGYSVSREKKERFSLILESASTNQTSMYLCASTVQGQTEAFFGQGTRLTVV.

The CDR3 DNA reads TGTGCCAGCGGAGCGACAGCGAACACCGGGGAGCTGTTTTTT. This encodes CASGATANTGELFF. V gene TRBV6-5 combines with J gene TRBJ2-2; possibly TRBD1 for D (5 bases). CDR3 length equals 14 residues. Germline CDR1 is MNHEY and CDR2 is SVGAGI. V lost 8 bases to trimming and J lost 0 bases, with 10 bases between them.

Only one count was recorded for this clone. V gene TRBV4-3 combines with J gene TRBJ1-4, with D maybe TRBD1 (5 bases). The CDR3 covers 16 residues. Trimming pared 0 bases from V and 7 bases from J, leaving 15 bases between. Germline CDR1 is LGHNA and CDR2 is YSLEER. Here the CDR3 reads CASSQDRTSRAEKLFF. Written as DNA, the CDR3 is TGCGCCAGCAGCCAAGATCGGACATCCCGGGCTGAAAAACTGTTTTTT.

This sequence joins TRBV28 and TRBJ1-4, with 7 bases identical to TRBD1. Germline CDR1 reads MDHEN; CDR2 reads SYDVKM. The CDR3 has 16 residues. Unmatched junction bases numbered 17, after V lost 6 bases and J lost 10 bases. This CDR3 is CASSLDRADLTGKLFF. CDR3 coding DNA: TGTGCCAGCAGCCTTGACAGGGCGGATCTAACCGGAAAACTGTTTTTT.

The chain has TRBV5-1 and TRBJ1-1, with D perhaps TRBD1 (6 bases). Trimming pared 4 bases from V and 1 base from J, leaving 14 bases between. Germline CDR1 reads SGHRS; CDR2 reads YFSETQ. The CDR3 is 15 residues long. CDR3 in amino acids: CASSPEGGKNTEAFF. CDR3 nucleotides: TGCGCCAGCAGCCCGGAAGGGGGAAAGAACACTGAAGCTTTCTTT.

This clone came up a few times. The chain has TRBV19 and TRBJ1-5, with D possibly TRBD1 on 5 matching bases. Trimming stripped 5 bases from V and 5 bases from J, with 13 bases between. There are 14 residues in the CDR3. Germline assignment: CDR1 LNHDA and CDR2 SQIVND (reference sequence). DNA for the CDR3: TGTGCCAGTAGTGGTTCAGGGTGGGATCAGCCCCAGCATTTT. Translation: CASSGSGWDQPQHF.

CDR3 loop: CASSYGSGDTQYF. In DNA form, the CDR3 reads TGTGCCAGCAGCTACGGTAGCGGCGATACGCAGTATTTT. The V call is TRBV7-2, the J call TRBJ2-3, with a tentative D call TRBD2 (6 bases). The germline gives CDR1 SGHTA, CDR2 FQGNSA. The germline V and J ends were trimmed by 4 bases and 6 bases, with 11 bases remaining between them. CDR3 length: 13 residues. The full variable domain, rest sourced from reference TRBV7-2 and TRBJ2-3, is GAGVSQSPSNKVTEKGKDVELRCDPISGHTALYWYRQSLGQGLEFLIYFQGNSAPDKSGLPSDRFSAERTGGSVSTLTIQRTQQEDSAVYLCASSYGSGDTQYFGPGTRLTVL.

This clone has a handful of counts. The chain recombines TRBV28 with TRBJ1-3; a possible D gene is TRBD1 (5 bases). CDR3 length: 14 amino acids. V was pared by 6 bases and J by 4 bases, with 13 bases between. Germline V gives CDR1 MDHEN, CDR2 SYDVKM. The CDR3 reads CASSRTRAGNTIYF. The CDR3 DNA reads as TGTGCCAGCAGCCGGACCAGGGCAGGAAACACCATATATTTT.

This clone appeared once. The genes are TRBV5-4 and TRBJ2-2; no firm D call. CDR1 SGHNT and CDR2 YYREEE come from the germline V gene (reference sequence). The CDR3 is 13 amino acids. V lost 4 bases and J 1 base, leaving 5 bases between the germline ends. In DNA form, the CDR3 reads TGTGCCAGCAGCCCCAGGAACACCGGGGAGCTGTTTTTT. Protein: CASSPRNTGELFF.